This T cell receptor beta chain was recorded in a study of shared clonotypes between healthy human individuals. Whole-study results and caveats: Few donors restricted represented genetic and exposure-history diversity.

Original methodology: Filtering differed because ImmunoSEQ produced junction-only sequences that carried no quality scores. The repertoire was sequenced with immunoSEQ multiplex PCR; TCRdb's copy has only in-frame clones and lacks some. D and trimming were read from the DNA, whereas the V and J calls and clone size are those reported in that table. The sample contains millions of clones, approximately 94% of which appear only once. On this clone itself: Its antigen is unknown.

This TCR was sampled from a man in his late teens or twenties in good health. What was sequenced was naive CD4+ T cells sorted from blood. The sample's subset: CD45RA+ positively selected.

CDR3 protein: CASSQVSGGLSDTQYF. DNA of the CDR3: TGCGCCAGCAGCCAAGTGAGCGGGGGGTTGTCAGATACGCAGTATTTT. This sequence joins TRBV4-1 and TRBJ2-3; 9 nucleotides align to TRBD2. Germline V gives CDR1 MGHRA, CDR2 YSYEKL. The CDR3 totals 16 residues. The V segment lost 1 base and the J segment 4 bases; nucleotides outside the gene matches: 6.